This T cell receptor (beta chain) is drawn from a study of shared clonotypes between healthy human individuals. This clone showed up many times. Its specificity is unknown. The table came from immunoSEQ multiplex PCR; TCRdb's copy has only in-frame clones and leaves some out. The sample records fewer than 850,000 clones, roughly 78% being singletons. Study-wide results and caveats: For naive CD4 cells, 4.5% to 6.5% of clonotypes were shared across four donors.

Trimming removed 5 bases from V and 4 bases from J, with 12 bases in between. CDR1 is SGHAT and CDR2 is FQNNGV in the germline V gene. This CDR3 spans 14 amino acids. This chain uses TRBV11-2 with TRBJ2-1; D remains unclear. The clonotype was recovered from a woman aged 25 to 39 in good health. Material for sequencing was memory CD4+ T cells sorted from blood. The subset is: CD45RA-negative fraction. CDR3 in amino acids: CASSEGPGYNEQFF. CDR3 nucleotides: TGTGCCAGCAGCGAAGGCCCTGGTTACAATGAGCAGTTCTTC.